The entry below describes one TCR beta chain. This clone was seen just once. It lacks a known antigen. Base qualities are not recorded, but no much larger clone differs from it by a single base. The CDR3 regions of human TCRbeta chains were subjected to immunosequencing. In the original analysis: Repertoire TCRs were matched against a reference library of SARS-CoV-2-specific TCRs generated with the MIRA antigen-specificity platform. Breadth was defined as the fraction of unique TCRs that were SARS-CoV-2-associated, and depth was defined as the fraction of total T cells that were SARS-CoV-2-associated. Using the MIRA data, every spike-specific TCR was mapped to the spike region that the TCR reacted to and assigned to either a CD4 or a CD8 class. Log10-transformed breadth and depth values were compared by one-way ANOVA with Sidak's multiple comparisons tests. The clones in this table, taken by TCRdb from immuneACCESS, are in-frame only. Not every clone is retained; where verified, under half of the shortfall comes from an unresolved V gene, and the cause of the rest is unknown. V, J and clone size are those of that table, while D and trimming were read from the DNA. The sample contains 90,000 to 100,000 clones, about nine tenths of them found a single time. Of the sample, about 16% falls within the top ten clones.

This entry belongs to a study of T cell responses to AZD1222 COVID-19 vaccine (TCRdb year 2021). Study-level background: A total of 230 to 250 trial participants underwent TCR sequencing, of whom some 210 received two doses of AZD1222 and about 25 received two doses of the MenACWY control vaccine. Trial participants were enrolled into age subgroups of 18-55, 56-69 and 70-plus years, which contained 148, 28 and 57 TCR-sequenced participants, respectively.

According to the study, the label for this sample's time point signals: about 28 days (+/-7) after the second vaccine dose. Because spike-specific TCR depth and breadth did not differ between the two schedules, AZD1222 recipients who got a second dose at roughly 4 weeks were pooled with those who got a second dose at roughly 12 weeks. Vaccinee samples were obtained from the UK trials COV001 and COV002, which included a single-blind randomized controlled phase 2/3 trial of AZD1222 (ChAdOx1 nCoV-19) in healthy adults. For TCRbeta chain sequencing, PBMC samples from trial participants were taken at day 0 and at day 28 after the second dose. Broad study findings and their caveats: The vaccine-associated CD4 TCRs covered the entire spike protein, and the dominant responses fell in regions 160-218 and 743-854. In the small 56-69-year group, the increase in depth fell short of significance, most likely because of low power. Reportedly, almost half of the unique spike-specific TCRs recognized epitopes lying outside the regions that are mutated in the B.1.351 and B.1.1.7 variants. Participants were mostly white British and included more females than males, and it was suggested by the authors that clonal diversity may have been underestimated. Conclusions about previously exposed vaccinees were limited because only six AZD1222 recipients were SARS-CoV-2 seropositive at baseline. Because no day 14 peak-response samples were available, repertoires were characterized only after the peak T cell response. A significant rise in spike-specific TCR breadth and depth was observed after two AZD1222 doses relative to day 0 and relative to MenACWY recipients.

Sequenced material: peripheral blood, taken 28 days after the second AZD1222 dose. The receptor was isolated from an adult who received the AZD1222 COVID-19 vaccine.

The CDR3 sequence is CASSIGGTGHFYGYTF. The base sequence is TGTGCCAGTAGTATAGGAGGGACAGGTCACTTCTATGGCTACACCTTC. The chain joins TRBV19 to TRBJ1-2; TRBD1 lines up with 8 middle nucleotides. Here V drops 1 base and J drops 4 bases, and the junction holds 8 bases not matched to any gene. CDR1 LNHDA and CDR2 SQIVND were looked up in the germline V gene (reference sequence). Including cysteine and phenylalanine, the CDR3 has 16 amino acids. Only CDR3 DNA is held: 48 bases, read in frame from base 1.